Presented here are 14 T cell receptor beta chains from one specimen sequenced in a study of tumor-infiltrating lymphocytes in primary liver carcinoma. Making TCR beta cDNA involved approximately 0.5 ug total RNA and a constant-region primer. Libraries for TCR beta were built through three nested multiplex PCR rounds, which together made up a slightly modified ARM-PCR procedure. The study ran its first two PCR rounds for around 9 cycles each, using TRBV1-TRBV30 forward primers and a C-beta reverse primer. One entry per CDR3 protein results from TCRdb running MiXCR on the multiplex PCR reads. The top ten clones hold roughly 76% of a sample with 150,000 to 200,000 distinct CDR3 sequences, 50% to 75% of them seen once. Researchers drew blood RNA from unsorted whole blood and extracted germline DNA as well. Sequencing was performed on peripheral blood. These receptors were obtained from a man aged 35 to 55 with primary liver carcinoma and hepatitis B virus infection.

This sequence joins TRBV4-1 and TRBJ2-1, with 10 bases that match TRBD2. Germline loops: CDR1 MGHRA, CDR2 YSYEKL. Losses at the gene ends were 7 bases for V and 10 bases for J; bases not matched to a gene: 13. This CDR3 is 15 amino acids long. Written as DNA, the CDR3 is TGCGCCAGCAACCACGGGAGCGGGAGGGCCGTGGAGCAGTTCTTC. Protein sequence: CASNHGSGRAVEQFF.

As for this clonotype: Compared with germline, one end of the junction differs, possibly owing to a read error. The rearrangement uses TRBV7-8 and TRBJ2-5; a possible D gene is TRBD1 (6 bases). The CDR3 covers 15 residues. Germline CDR1 reads SGHVS; CDR2 reads FQNEAQ. The CDR3 reads CASSFRTLGGESQYF. The CDR3 coding sequence is TGTGCCAGCAGCTTCAGAACATTAGGGGGAGAGTCCCAGTACTTC.

The chain recombines TRBV7-9 with TRBJ2-1; the D call may be TRBD1 or TRBD2 (5 bases each). Trimming shortened V by 3 bases and J by 5 bases, and 14 bases separated the two germline ends. The CDR3 runs 15 residues. CDR1 and CDR2 from the germline V gene are SEHNR and FQNEAQ (reference sequence). The CDR3 coding sequence is TGTGCCAGCAGCTTTGTTAATAGGGGAGACAATGAGCAGTTCTTC. Translation gives CASSFVNRGDNEQFF.

This clonotype was found a few times. J is TRBJ1-6 and V is TRBV5-5; no clear D gene. CDR3 length: 14 residues. From germline, CDR1 is SGHKS and CDR2 YYEKEE (reference sequence). The V end was cut by 4 bases, the J end by 3 bases, with 8 bases between. The CDR3 protein is CASSVQFYNSPLHF. The CDR3 DNA sequence: TGTGCCAGCAGCGTCCAGTTCTATAATTCACCCCTCCACTTT.

The chain is built from TRBV6-5 and TRBJ1-4, with 7 bases that match TRBD1. The CDR3 extends over 16 amino acids. Losses at the gene ends were 0 bases for V and 7 bases for J; bases not matched to a gene: 8. Germline assignment: CDR1 MNHEY and CDR2 SVGAGI. The CDR3 here is CASSYSWTGDSEKLFF. The DNA of the CDR3 is TGTGCCAGCAGTTACTCGTGGACAGGAGATAGTGAAAAACTGTTTTTT.

With regard to this clonotype: The CDR3 ends on some other residue instead of the conserved phenylalanine or tryptophan, so this is likely a read error. The V gene is TRBV6-1, the J gene TRBJ1-5; TRBD1 might be the D (6 bases). This CDR3 region has 13 residues. Germline assignment: CDR1 MNHNS and CDR2 SASEGT. V gave up 2 bases and J gave up 4 bases, with 6 bases separating them. The CDR3 coding sequence is TGTGCCAGCAGTGAAACAGGGAATCAGCCCCAGCATCTT. It translates to CASSETGNQPQHL.

This clonotype was observed a handful of times. This chain joins TRBV10-3 and TRBJ2-1; D is uncertain. The CDR3 contains 13 residues. The germline V gene has CDR1 ENHRY and CDR2 SYGVKD. The V gene lost 2 bases and the J gene lost 11 bases, with 13 bases spanning the gap. CDR3 sequence (DNA): TGTGCCATCAGTGAGGAGGTTGGAGCTAAGCAGTTCTTC. The encoded protein is CAISEEVGAKQFF.

V is TRBV12-5 and J is TRBJ2-1; a possible D gene is TRBD2 (7 bases). Germline CDR1 reads LGHNT; CDR2 reads FRNRAP. This CDR3 contains 14 residues. The V end lost 3 bases, the J end lost 6 bases, and 12 bases lay between the germline ends. This CDR3 is CASGFGGRGNEQFF. DNA for the CDR3: TGTGCTAGTGGTTTCGGGGGGCGCGGCAATGAGCAGTTCTTC.

Here the CDR3 DNA reads TGTGCCAGCAGTTACTCCCCATGGGGAGGGACCCAGTACTTC. This codes for CASSYSPWGGTQYF. The rearrangement uses TRBV6-6 and TRBJ2-5; TRBD2 is a possible D gene (6 bases). Per germline, CDR1 MNHNY and CDR2 SVGAGI (reference sequence). V dropped 0 bases and J dropped 7 bases, with 12 bases sitting between them. The CDR3 extends over 14 amino acids.

This clonotype appeared a few times. The CDR3 nucleotides read TGCAGCGTTGAAGACCAACTACAGGGGGCAATTAAGCAGTTCTTC. It translates to CSVEDQLQGAIKQFF. This chain joins TRBV29-1 and TRBJ2-1; 9 bases line up with TRBD1. The CDR3 has 15 amino acids. In germline, CDR1 is SQVTM, CDR2 ANQGSEA. J gave up 11 bases and V 0 bases, and 11 bases lay outside the gene matches.

The V gene is TRBV29-1, the J gene TRBJ2-2; no reliable D call. Germline V gene lookup returns CDR1 SQVTM and CDR2 ANQGSEA. CDR3 size: 14 residues. CDR3 loop: CGVEVQANTGELFF. The CDR3 DNA reads as TGCGGTGTTGAAGTACAAGCGAACACCGGGGAGCTGTTTTTT.

This chain uses TRBV6-5 with TRBJ2-3, with 7 bases that match TRBD2. The CDR3 extends over 13 amino acids. The V segment lost 4 bases and the J segment 4 bases; nucleotides outside the gene matches: 2. Looked up from germline, CDR1 is MNHEY and CDR2 is SVGAGI. The CDR3 region has the DNA TGTGCCAGCAGTTCCCTAGCGGCAGATACGCAGTATTTT. It is translated as CASSSLAADTQYF.

Notes on this clonotype: A read error is likely, as this CDR3 ends without the conserved phenylalanine or tryptophan. The chain carries TRBV11-2 and TRBJ1-6; D remains unclear. CDR3 length equals 12 residues. V was trimmed by 3 bases and J by 9 bases, leaving 6 bases between them. Germline V CDR1 and CDR2: SGHAT, FQNNGV. Here the CDR3 reads CASSLSGSPLHL. The CDR3, as DNA: TGTGCCAGCAGCTTGAGTGGTTCACCCCTCCACCTT.

To note about this clonotype: This may be a read error, as it is one base from a much larger clone. This chain connects TRBV11-2 to TRBJ2-3; no definite D call. Germline V gene data show CDR1 as SGHAT and CDR2 as FQNNGV. This CDR3 has 12 amino acids. In DNA, the CDR3 is TGTGCCAGCAGCTTAGATTCAGATACGCGGTATTTT. Its protein is CASSLDSDTRYF.